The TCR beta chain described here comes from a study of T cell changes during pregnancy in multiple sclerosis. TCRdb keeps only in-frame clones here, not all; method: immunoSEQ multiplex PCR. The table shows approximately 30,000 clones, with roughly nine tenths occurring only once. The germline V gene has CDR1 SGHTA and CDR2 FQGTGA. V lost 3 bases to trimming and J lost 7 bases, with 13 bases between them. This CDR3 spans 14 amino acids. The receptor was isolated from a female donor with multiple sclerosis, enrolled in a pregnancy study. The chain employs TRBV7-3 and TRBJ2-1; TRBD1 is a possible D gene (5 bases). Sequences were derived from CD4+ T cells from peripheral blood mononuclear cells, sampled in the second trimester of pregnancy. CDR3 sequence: CASSFSGFGNEQFF. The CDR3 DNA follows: TGTGCCAGCAGCTTCTCAGGGTTTGGTAATGAGCAGTTCTTC.